These 20 T cell receptor beta chains were sequenced from one sample in a study of shared T cell receptors in the human thymus. Some clones are missing from TCRdb's copy, which holds only in-frame ones; the method was immunoSEQ multiplex PCR. The table records some 640,000 clones, approximately 89% of them present only once. These data were likewise used in another study, on human thymus T cells.

Sequencing was carried out using thymocytes. These receptors were collected from a boy under two years old with a congenital heart defect.

This chain connects TRBV27 to TRBJ1-1; 7 bases are shared with TRBD1. The ends lost 3 bases at V and 6 bases at J; junction bases unmatched: 16. Germline values: CDR1 MNHEY, CDR2 SMNVEV (reference sequence). The CDR3 is made up of 17 amino acids. The CDR3 here is CASSFRQGTDSWSEAFF. In DNA, the CDR3 is TGTGCCAGCAGTTTTCGCCAAGGGACAGACTCGTGGTCTGAAGCTTTCTTT.

V usage is TRBV29-1 and J usage is TRBJ2-2; 8 nucleotides line up with TRBD2. Germline V gene lookup returns CDR1 SQVTM and CDR2 ANQGSEA. This CDR3 has 16 amino acids. V lost 0 bases and J lost 3; bases outside the gene matches: 6. Here the CDR3 reads CSVEDGTRGYTGELFF. The CDR3 DNA sequence: TGCAGCGTTGAAGATGGGACTAGGGGTTACACCGGGGAGCTGTTTTTT.

The chain has TRBV28 and TRBJ1-3; tentatively, D is TRBD1 (6 bases). Trimming shortened V by 6 bases and J by 4 bases, and 25 bases separated the two germline ends. CDR1 and CDR2 from the germline V gene are MDHEN and SYDVKM. CDR3 length: 18 amino acids. The DNA of the CDR3 is TGTGCCAGCAGGGTCGGACGGCAGGACAGCAGGTCGGGAAACACCATATATTTT. This gives the protein CASRVGRQDSRSGNTIYF.

The rearrangement joins TRBV27 to TRBJ2-1; 7 bases fit TRBD1. V lost 3 bases and J lost 3; bases outside the gene matches: 5. Per the germline V gene, CDR1 is MNHEY and CDR2 is SMNVEV (reference sequence). This CDR3 has 15 amino acids. CDR3 protein: CASSFTGVGYNEQFF. CDR3 bases: TGTGCCAGCAGTTTTACAGGGGTTGGCTACAATGAGCAGTTCTTC.

This clone appeared a few times. This sequence joins TRBV19 and TRBJ2-1; 7 bases map to TRBD1. J was trimmed by 3 bases and V by 1 base; bases with no gene match: 6. Germline assignment: CDR1 LNHDA and CDR2 SQIVND (reference sequence). This CDR3 has 16 amino acids. CDR3 sequence reads: CASSIAIGTVYNEQFF. The CDR3 nucleotides are TGTGCCAGTAGTATAGCCATCGGGACAGTCTACAATGAGCAGTTCTTC. The variable domain in full, completed from reference TRBV19 and TRBJ2-1, reads DGGITQSPKYLFRKEGQNVTLSCEQNLNHDAMYWYRQDPGQGLRLIYYSQIVNDFQKGDIAEGYSVSREKKESFPLTVTSAQKNPTAFYLCASSIAIGTVYNEQFFGPGTRLTVL.

J is TRBJ2-6 and V is TRBV5-1; D possibly corresponds to TRBD2 (5 bases). CDR3 length equals 18 residues. CDR1 and CDR2 from the germline V gene are SGHRS and YFSETQ. Trimming left V 0 bases short and J 0 bases short, with 13 bases between. CDR3 region: CASSLEVAGLSGANVLTF. The CDR3 DNA reads TGCGCCAGCAGCTTGGAGGTCGCTGGACTCTCTGGGGCCAACGTCCTGACTTTC.

This chain connects TRBV30 to TRBJ2-3; 9 bases fit TRBD2. Germline CDR1 is GTSNPN and CDR2 is SVGIG (reference sequence). Trimming cost V 2 bases and J 4 bases; bases outside gene matches: 7. This CDR3 is built from 15 residues. CDR3 coding DNA: TGTGCCTGGAGTTCAAAAGCGGGAGGACCAGATACGCAGTATTTT. This codes for CAWSSKAGGPDTQYF. The variable domain in full, completed from reference TRBV30 and TRBJ2-3, reads SQTIHQWPATLVQPVGSPLSLECTVEGTSNPNLYWYRQAAGRGLQLLFYSVGIGQISSEVPQNLSASRPQDRQFILSSKKLLLSDSGFYLCAWSSKAGGPDTQYFGPGTRLTVL.

This sequence joins TRBV7-7 and TRBJ2-7, with a tentative D call TRBD2 (7 bases). Trimming left V 0 bases short and J 5 bases short, with 11 bases between. CDR1 and CDR2 (germline): SSHAT, FNYEAQ (reference sequence). The CDR3 extends over 14 amino acids. The CDR3 protein is CASSLAPGGHEQYF. CDR3 sequence (DNA): TGTGCCAGCAGCTTAGCTCCCGGGGGGCACGAGCAGTACTTC.

The chain uses TRBV15 and TRBJ2-3; TRBD2 aligns across 10 bases. The CDR3 is 20 residues long. From germline, CDR1 is LNHNV and CDR2 YYDKDF (reference sequence). V shed 0 bases, J shed 2 bases, and the junction held 14 bases outside the gene matches. DNA for the CDR3: TGTGCCACCAGCAGAGATGGCGGTGCTTTAGCGGGGGGACACACAGATACGCAGTATTTT. This encodes CATSRDGGALAGGHTDTQYF.

This clone has a handful of counts. This rearrangement joins TRBV4-1 to TRBJ1-2, with D possibly matching TRBD1 (5 bases). CDR3 length equals 14 residues. Germline-derived CDR1 and CDR2 are MGHRA and YSYEKL. The V and J ends lost 0 bases and 4 bases respectively, with 9 bases between them. CDR3 sequence: CASSQDRAPYGYTF. CDR3 sequence (DNA): TGCGCCAGCAGCCAAGACAGGGCTCCCTATGGCTACACCTTC.

The chain carries TRBV27 and TRBJ1-5; the D is unclear. CDR3 length equals 16 residues. Germline CDR1 and CDR2: MNHEY and SMNVEV (reference sequence). V was cut by 0 bases and J by 0 bases, with 9 bases left in between. The CDR3 region is CASSLSWPYSNQPQHF. CDR3 sequence (DNA): TGTGCCAGCAGTTTATCGTGGCCGTATAGCAATCAGCCCCAGCATTTT.

This clone showed up just once. V gene TRBV6-5 combines with J gene TRBJ2-7, with 8 nucleotides matching TRBD1. V dropped 0 bases and J dropped 3; count of bases not matched to a gene: 1. The CDR3 has 14 amino acids. Germline loops: CDR1 MNHEY, CDR2 SVGAGI. The CDR3 here is CASSYSGTGYEQYF. The CDR3 bases are TGTGCCAGCAGTTACTCCGGGACAGGCTACGAGCAGTACTTC.

The chain has TRBV15 and TRBJ1-1; D perhaps matches TRBD1 (6 bases). This CDR3 spans 16 amino acids. Germline lookup yields CDR1 LNHNV and CDR2 YYDKDF (reference sequence). V was shortened by 5 bases and J by 2 bases, with 18 bases between the two germline ends. The CDR3 sequence: CATSEGGGRRNTEAFF. In DNA form, the CDR3 reads TGTGCCACCAGCGAAGGGGGGGGACGGAGAAACACTGAAGCTTTCTTT.

The rearrangement joins TRBV15 to TRBJ2-3; D uncertain. This CDR3 comprises 16 residues. V gave up 0 bases and J gave up 0 bases, with 10 bases separating them. Looked up from germline, CDR1 is LNHNV and CDR2 is YYDKDF (reference sequence). Here the CDR3 DNA reads TGTGCCACCAGCAGAGAACAGAATTCTAGCACAGATACGCAGTATTTT. As protein: CATSREQNSSTDTQYF.

Here the CDR3 reads CASSLATRGPYEQYF. For the CDR3, the DNA is TGCGCCAGCAGCTTGGCCACCCGGGGTCCCTACGAGCAGTACTTC. This chain links TRBV5-1 with TRBJ2-7; tentatively, D is TRBD2 (5 bases). Germline values: CDR1 SGHRS, CDR2 YFSETQ. The CDR3 is 15 residues long. V was trimmed by 0 bases and J by 2 bases, leaving 12 bases between them.

The chain carries TRBV28 and TRBJ2-5; the D gene is possibly TRBD2 (6 bases). V was trimmed by 5 bases and J by 5 bases, leaving 21 bases between them. CDR1 MDHEN and CDR2 SYDVKM come from the germline V gene. The CDR3 spans 16 residues. The CDR3 coding sequence is TGTGCCAGCAGTACCCCCTCGGGAGCTGCATGGGAGACCCAGTACTTC. Protein sequence: CASSTPSGAAWETQYF.

This clone has a single count. The gene calls are TRBV7-3 and TRBJ2-1; D is possibly TRBD2 (6 bases). CDR3 length: 15 residues. V lost 3 bases to trimming and J lost 4 bases, with 13 bases between them. The germline gives CDR1 SGHTA, CDR2 FQGTGA. The CDR3: CASSLYREPYNEQFF. The CDR3 DNA follows: TGTGCCAGCAGCTTGTATCGGGAGCCATACAATGAGCAGTTCTTC.

V is TRBV14 and J is TRBJ2-7; no definite D call. Germline V gives CDR1 SGHDN, CDR2 FVKESK. The CDR3 totals 14 residues. Trimming took 2 bases from V and 1 from J, leaving 9 bases between them. Here the CDR3 reads CASSQFESSYEQYF. In DNA form, the CDR3 reads TGTGCCAGCAGCCAATTCGAGTCTTCCTACGAGCAGTACTTC. The whole variable domain, filled in from reference TRBV14 and TRBJ2-7, reads EAGVTQFPSHSVIEKGQTVTLRCDPISGHDNLYWYRRVMGKEIKFLLHFVKESKQDESGMPNNRFLAERTGGTYSTLKVQPAELEDSGVYFCASSQFESSYEQYFGPGTRLTVT.

The chain employs TRBV12-5 and TRBJ2-7; D is ambiguous. CDR3 size: 11 residues. Germline loops: CDR1 LGHNT, CDR2 FRNRAP. V dropped 5 bases and J dropped 9 bases, with 11 bases sitting between them. The CDR3 spells CASGPLSGQYF. The CDR3 bases are TGTGCTAGTGGTCCCCTCTCGGGGCAGTACTTC.

The chain uses TRBV29-1 and TRBJ1-2; 8 bases match TRBD1. The V and J ends lost 6 bases and 3 bases, in that order; junction bases with no gene match: 6. The CDR3 is 13 residues long. Germline assignment: CDR1 SQVTM and CDR2 ANQGSEA. CDR3 DNA: TGCAGCGTGCTCGACAGGGGTGACTATGGCTACACCTTC. Its protein is CSVLDRGDYGYTF.